These T cell receptor beta chains were read from a single sample in a study of T cells in Graves' hyperthyroidism and ophthalmopathy. TCRdb called the multiplex PCR reads again in MiXCR, with one record for every CDR3 protein. The repertoire consists of 700,000 to 850,000 distinct CDR3 sequences, with about 35% occurring once and the leading ten covering around 30%. The sequenced material came from blood. Receptors were obtained from a woman in her thirties or forties with Graves' hyperthyroidism. Both conserved end residues are part of each CDR3. D genes are given only for firm matches. Clone size is stated in some rows and not others, as once, few, many or a class when expanded.

CDR3 DNA: TGTGCCAGCCTGGACAGCTGGCAAGAGACCCAGTACTTC
CDR3 protein: CASLDSWQETQYF
D gene: .
CDR3 length: 13
V gene: TRBV7-2
J gene: TRBJ2-5
clone size: many

CDR3 DNA: TGTGCCACCAGCAGAGTTTTCGGACGGAGGGGTACTGAAGCTTTCTTT
CDR3 protein: CATSRVFGRRGTEAFF
D gene: .
CDR3 length: 16
V gene: TRBV15
J gene: TRBJ1-1
clone size: many

CDR3 DNA: TGTGCCATCAGTTACTTGCCTTATGGGAGAAACACTGAAGCTTTCTTT
CDR3 protein: CAISYLPYGRNTEAFF
D gene: .
CDR3 length: 16
V gene: TRBV10-3
J gene: TRBJ1-1
clone size: .

CDR3 DNA: TGTGCCAGCAGTTATCGGGCGGGTAATCAGCCCCAGCATTTT
CDR3 protein: CASSYRAGNQPQHF
D gene: .
CDR3 length: 14
V gene: TRBV6-5
J gene: TRBJ1-5
clone size: few

CDR3 DNA: TGCGCCAGCAGTCATTCGGGACAGGGGGGCGAGCAGTACTTC
CDR3 protein: CASSHSGQGGEQYF
D gene: TRBD1
CDR3 length: 14
V gene: TRBV10-2
J gene: TRBJ2-7
clone size: many

CDR3 DNA: TGCGCCAGCAGCCAAGATAAGTGGGGAAGAAACACCTTATATTTT
CDR3 protein: CASSQDKWGRNTLYF
D gene: .
CDR3 length: 15
V gene: TRBV4-3
J gene: TRBJ1-3
clone size: .

CDR3 DNA: TGTGCCAGCAGTAAGATGTGGAATGAGCAGTTCTTC
CDR3 protein: CASSKMWNEQFF
D gene: .
CDR3 length: 12
V gene: TRBV25-1
J gene: TRBJ2-1
clone size: few

CDR3 DNA: TGTGCCAGCAGCCACGGGACACCCGATGGCTACACCTTC
CDR3 protein: CASSHGTPDGYTF
D gene: .
CDR3 length: 13
V gene: TRBV12-3/TRBV12-4
J gene: TRBJ1-2
clone size: .

CDR3 DNA: TGTGCCAGCAGCCAAGCTAGACAGTACACCTTC
CDR3 protein: CASSQARQYTF
D gene: .
CDR3 length: 11
V gene: TRBV3-1
J gene: TRBJ1-2
clone size: few

CDR3 DNA: TGCAGCGCTCTCGGGACAGCACAAGAGACCCAGTACTTC
CDR3 protein: CSALGTAQETQYF
D gene: TRBD1
CDR3 length: 13
V gene: TRBV29-1
J gene: TRBJ2-5
clone size: .

CDR3 DNA: TGTGCCAGCAGCTTAATCGAGGGAGACACTGAAGCTTTCTTT
CDR3 protein: CASSLIEGDTEAFF
D gene: .
CDR3 length: 14
V gene: TRBV7-2
J gene: TRBJ1-1
clone size: many

CDR3 DNA: TGTGCCATCAGTTATGCCAGTAGCAATCAGCCCCAGCATTTT
CDR3 protein: CAISYASSNQPQHF
D gene: .
CDR3 length: 14
V gene: TRBV10-3
J gene: TRBJ1-5
clone size: .

CDR3 DNA: TGTGCCAGCAGTTGGGGGACTAGCGGGGAGACCCAGTACTTC
CDR3 protein: CASSWGTSGETQYF
D gene: TRBD2
CDR3 length: 14
V gene: TRBV6-5
J gene: TRBJ2-5
clone size: .

CDR3 DNA: TGCAGTGCTAGAGAGGTCTACAATCAGCCCCAGCATTTT
CDR3 protein: CSAREVYNQPQHF
D gene: .
CDR3 length: 13
V gene: TRBV20-1
J gene: TRBJ1-5
clone size: few

CDR3 DNA: TGTGCCAGCAGCTTCAGCGGACTAGCGGGAGAGATCGGGGAGCTGTTTTTT
CDR3 protein: CASSFSGLAGEIGELFF
D gene: TRBD2
CDR3 length: 17
V gene: TRBV7-9
J gene: TRBJ2-2
clone size: .

CDR3 DNA: TGTGCCAGCAGCTTATGGGTAACCGGGGAGCTGTTTTTT
CDR3 protein: CASSLWVTGELFF
D gene: .
CDR3 length: 13
V gene: TRBV13
J gene: TRBJ2-2
clone size: few

CDR3 DNA: TGCAGCGTTTCGGGACAGAGGAGCTCCTACGAGCAGTACTTC
CDR3 protein: CSVSGQRSSYEQYF
D gene: TRBD1
CDR3 length: 14
V gene: TRBV29-1
J gene: TRBJ2-7
clone size: few

CDR3 DNA: TGTGCCAGCAGGGACACAGGGGCGAACACTGAAGCTTTCTTT
CDR3 protein: CASRDTGANTEAFF
D gene: TRBD1
CDR3 length: 14
V gene: TRBV7-9
J gene: TRBJ1-1
clone size: many

CDR3 DNA: TGCAGTGCTAGACCCATCCTGGGATTAGCTGGCGAGCAGTACTTC
CDR3 protein: CSARPILGLAGEQYF
D gene: .
CDR3 length: 15
V gene: TRBV20-1
J gene: TRBJ2-7
clone size: .

CDR3 DNA: TGTGCCAGCAGTCAGGGGAACCGAGTCGAGCAGTACTTC
CDR3 protein: CASSQGNRVEQYF
D gene: .
CDR3 length: 13
V gene: TRBV6-1
J gene: TRBJ2-7
clone size: .

CDR3 DNA: TGTGCCAGCAGCACAGGGACTAGCGGGAGGATCCCCTCCTACGAGCAGTACTTC
CDR3 protein: CASSTGTSGRIPSYEQYF
D gene: TRBD2
CDR3 length: 18
V gene: TRBV7-9
J gene: TRBJ2-7
clone size: many

CDR3 DNA: TGCAGTGCGCACAGGCCTGTGGCGGACCCCTACGAGCAGTACTTC
CDR3 protein: CSAHRPVADPYEQYF
D gene: .
CDR3 length: 15
V gene: TRBV20-1
J gene: TRBJ2-7
clone size: many

CDR3 DNA: TGTGCCAGCAGTTACTCCCGGACAGGGAACACTGAAGCTTTCTTT
CDR3 protein: CASSYSRTGNTEAFF
D gene: TRBD1
CDR3 length: 15
V gene: TRBV6-6
J gene: TRBJ1-1
clone size: few

CDR3 DNA: TGCAGTGCTAGAACGACCGGGAACACTGAAGCTTTCTTT
CDR3 protein: CSARTTGNTEAFF
D gene: .
CDR3 length: 13
V gene: TRBV20-1
J gene: TRBJ1-1
clone size: .

CDR3 DNA: TGCAGTGCTAGCACAGGGGGCGACGAGCAGTACTTC
CDR3 protein: CSASTGGDEQYF
D gene: TRBD1
CDR3 length: 12
V gene: TRBV20-1
J gene: TRBJ2-7
clone size: few

CDR3 DNA: TGCGCCTCAGCCTTCGGGGGAGGCGACGAGCAGTACTTC
CDR3 protein: CASAFGGGDEQYF
D gene: .
CDR3 length: 13
V gene: TRBV10-2
J gene: TRBJ2-7
clone size: many

CDR3 DNA: TGTGCCAGCAGCTTTCAGGGCGGGGAAAGCACAGATACGCAGTATTTT
CDR3 protein: CASSFQGGESTDTQYF
D gene: .
CDR3 length: 16
V gene: TRBV7-9
J gene: TRBJ2-3
clone size: .

CDR3 DNA: TGTGCCAGTAGTTTGGACAGGGCCAATGAGCAGTTCTTC
CDR3 protein: CASSLDRANEQFF
D gene: TRBD1
CDR3 length: 13
V gene: TRBV19
J gene: TRBJ2-1
clone size: .